This is a list of T cell receptor beta chains from one sample in a study of control samples from healthy donors and cancer patients. Assay: immunoSEQ multiplex PCR; the TCRdb copy retains only in-frame clones and omits some. The sample contains approximately 72,000 clones, about 89% of which appear only once. The sample consisted of blood. The receptors come from a man aged 45 to 65 in good health. The CDR3 runs from the conserved cysteine through the conserved F or W.

J: TRBJ2-3
V: TRBV19
CDR3: CASKGDSRSDTQYF

J: TRBJ1-3
V: TRBV6-1
CDR3: CASSEDGGTGNTIYF

J: TRBJ1-1
V: TRBV11-2
CDR3: CASSFTGDTEAFF

J: TRBJ2-7
V: TRBV7-9
CDR3: CASSFRGTGVYEQYF

J: TRBJ2-7
V: TRBV14
CDR3: CASSQEVGASSYEQYF

J: TRBJ1-2
V: TRBV6-4
CDR3: CASSDQGIGGYTF

J: TRBJ2-1
V: TRBV2
CDR3: CASSSQTNLYNEQFF

J: TRBJ2-7
V: TRBV3-1/TRBV3-2
CDR3: CASSLQSSSYEQYF

J: TRBJ1-1
V: TRBV6-5
CDR3: CASSFGTSRAFF

J: TRBJ2-1
V: TRBV6-2/TRBV6-3
CDR3: CASSYSRTPPYNEQFF

J: TRBJ2-1
V: TRBV2
CDR3: CASSEVGRGQGVLDEQFF

J: TRBJ1-6
V: TRBV5-4
CDR3: CASSLGGANSPLHF

J: TRBJ2-2
V: TRBV5-4
CDR3: CASSLAGGRTGELFF

J: TRBJ1-2
V: TRBV27
CDR3: CASSSNRGNYGYTF

J: TRBJ2-3
V: TRBV4-2
CDR3: CASSPAGLAGAGDTQYF

J: TRBJ1-4
V: TRBV6-1
CDR3: CASSDRDPLMEKLFF

J: TRBJ1-1
V: TRBV24-1
CDR3: CATSGGRMNTEAFF

J: TRBJ1-2
V: TRBV5-4
CDR3: CASSQTGAMARGYTF

J: TRBJ2-3
V: TRBV7-6
CDR3: CASSLAPTSPADTQYF

J: TRBJ1-4
V: TRBV9
CDR3: CASSVGTVSEKLFF

J: TRBJ2-7
V: TRBV19
CDR3: CASSIMVGRSGGVGEQYF

J: TRBJ1-3
V: TRBV13
CDR3: CASSKDRASGNTIYF

J: TRBJ2-7
V: TRBV6-2/TRBV6-3
CDR3: CASSYSREQYF

J: TRBJ2-3
V: TRBV9
CDR3: CASSPRIETDTQYF

J: TRBJ1-2
V: TRBV3-1/TRBV3-2
CDR3: CASSQPTHGYTF

J: TRBJ1-1
V: TRBV5-5
CDR3: CASIPGARGWATEAFF

J: TRBJ1-4
V: TRBV2
CDR3: CASSEVVRGPNEKLFF

J: TRBJ1-4
V: TRBV7-2
CDR3: CASSLAGGGNEKLFF

J: TRBJ2-7
V: TRBV5-1
CDR3: CASSLTTGPYEQYF